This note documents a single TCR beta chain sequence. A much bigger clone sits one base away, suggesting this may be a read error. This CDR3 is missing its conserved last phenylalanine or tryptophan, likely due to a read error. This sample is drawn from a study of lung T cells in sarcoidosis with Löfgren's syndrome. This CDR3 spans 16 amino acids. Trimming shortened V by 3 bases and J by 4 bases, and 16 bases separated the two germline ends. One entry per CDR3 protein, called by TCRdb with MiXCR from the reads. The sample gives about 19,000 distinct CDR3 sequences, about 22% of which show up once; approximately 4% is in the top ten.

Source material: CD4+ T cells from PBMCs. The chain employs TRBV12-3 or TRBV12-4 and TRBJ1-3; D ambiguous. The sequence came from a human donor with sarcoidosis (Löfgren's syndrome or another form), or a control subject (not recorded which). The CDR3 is CASSLQPGASGNTIYS. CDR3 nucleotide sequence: TGTGCCAGCAGTTTGCAGCCGGGTGCCTCGGGAAACACCATATATTCT.